This section outlines one T cell receptor beta chain sequence together with its context. The antigen remains unidentified. Sequencing used immunoSEQ multiplex PCR; TCRdb keeps in-frame clones, though not all of them. The table includes under 90,000 clones, approximately 85% detected once. These data come from a study of OX40 agonist ivuxolimab in advanced cancers. Broader study findings: At 0.1 to 3.0 mg/kg and by week 6, clonal expansion occurred in CD4+ and CD8+ blood T cells.

The starting material was CD4+ or CD8+ T cells sorted from blood, obtained in a trial of the OX40 agonist ivuxolimab. The clonotype originates from an adult with an advanced solid tumor such as melanoma, head and neck, liver or kidney cancer.

CDR3 loop: CASQGRASQPQHF. Here the CDR3 DNA reads TGTGCCAGCCAAGGGAGGGCTTCACAGCCCCAGCATTTT. The V gene is TRBV2, the J gene TRBJ1-5, with D unresolved. The CDR3 extends over 13 amino acids. V lost 8 bases and J 7 bases, leaving 15 bases between the germline ends. Looked up from germline, CDR1 is SNHLY and CDR2 is FYNNEI.